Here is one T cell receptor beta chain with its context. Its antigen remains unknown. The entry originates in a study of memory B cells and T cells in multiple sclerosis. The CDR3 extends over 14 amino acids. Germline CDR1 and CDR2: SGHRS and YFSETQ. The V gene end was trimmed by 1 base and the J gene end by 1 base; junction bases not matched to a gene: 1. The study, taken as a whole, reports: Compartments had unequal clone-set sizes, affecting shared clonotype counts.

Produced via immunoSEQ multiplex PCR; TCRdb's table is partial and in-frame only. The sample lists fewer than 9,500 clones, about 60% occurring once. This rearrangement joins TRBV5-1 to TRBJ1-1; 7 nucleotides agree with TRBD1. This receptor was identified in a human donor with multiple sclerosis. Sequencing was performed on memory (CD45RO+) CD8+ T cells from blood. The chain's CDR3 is CASSLRGPNTEAFF. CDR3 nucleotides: TGCGCCAGCAGCTTGAGGGGGCCGAACACTGAAGCTTTCTTT.